A single sample is the source of the 21 T cell receptor beta chains below, sequenced in a study of CD8 T cells in acute hepatitis C reinfection. Only in-frame clones appear in the TCRdb table, and some are missing; sequencing was by immunoSEQ multiplex PCR. The sample comprises about 38,000 clones, around nine tenths of which are singletons, and 0.5% to 0.65% rests with the top ten. Time point here: naive CD8 control sorted from an acute-time-point sample. Material for sequencing was naive CD8+ T cells from PBMCs. All receptors come from a man aged 25-45 years with chronic hepatitis C.

The V gene is TRBV29-1, the J gene TRBJ2-7; D perhaps matches TRBD1 (6 bases). Germline V gives CDR1 SQVTM, CDR2 ANQGSEA. The CDR3 is 12 amino acids. V gave up 4 bases and J gave up 3 bases, with 10 bases separating them. The CDR3 nucleotides are TGCAGCGTTGCGGACAGTTACTACGAGCAGTACTTC. Protein sequence: CSVADSYYEQYF.

The gene calls are TRBV6-5 and TRBJ1-1, with 7 bases lining up with TRBD1. Germline lookup yields CDR1 MNHEY and CDR2 SVGAGI. V gave up 2 bases and J gave up 3 bases; unmatched junction bases: 9. This CDR3 region has 16 residues. In nucleotides, the CDR3 is TGTGCCAGCAGTTACGGGACAGTGGACGGGGACACTGAAGCTTTCTTT. Its protein is CASSYGTVDGDTEAFF.

This chain uses TRBV19 with TRBJ2-3; D is possibly TRBD1 or TRBD2 (6 bases each). Trimming cost V 6 bases and J 6 bases, with 10 bases left between them. Germline V gene sequence: CDR1 LNHDA, CDR2 SQIVND (reference sequence). This CDR3 region has 12 residues. The CDR3 region is CASRRGTDTQYF. The CDR3 bases are TGTGCCAGTAGAAGGGGGACTGATACGCAGTATTTT.

The V and J genes are TRBV14 and TRBJ2-1, with D possibly called TRBD1 or TRBD2 (6 bases each). Between the trimmed V and J ends, which lost 3 bases and 8 bases, there was a span of 14 bases. This CDR3 is built from 14 residues. Germline assignment: CDR1 SGHDN and CDR2 FVKESK. This CDR3 reads CASSQGWGADEQFF. Here the CDR3 DNA reads TGTGCCAGCAGCCAGGGGTGGGGGGCCGATGAGCAGTTCTTC.

This chain links TRBV7-2 with TRBJ2-1; 11 bases are shared with TRBD2. Germline V CDR1 and CDR2: SGHTA, FQGNSA. CDR3 size: 16 residues. Trimming cost V 6 bases and J 0 bases; bases outside gene matches: 4. In DNA form, the CDR3 reads TGTGCCAGCAGATCCGGACTAGCGGGCTCCTACAATGAGCAGTTCTTC. Protein sequence: CASRSGLAGSYNEQFF.

The V call is TRBV2, the J call TRBJ2-7, with 11 bases that match TRBD2. V was clipped by 10 bases and J by 6 bases; unmatched bases: 5. This CDR3 spans 12 amino acids. Germline CDR1 SNHLY, CDR2 FYNNEI. The CDR3 spells CATFTSGGEQYF. As DNA, the CDR3 is TGTGCCACCTTCACTAGCGGGGGCGAGCAGTACTTC. The whole variable domain, filled in from reference TRBV2 and TRBJ2-7, reads EPEVTQTPSHQVTQMGQEVILRCVPISNHLYFYWYRQILGQKVEFLVSFYNNEISEKSEIFDDQFSVERPDGSNFTLKIRSTKLEDSAMYFCATFTSGGEQYFGPGTRLTVT.

This clone was seen a single time. The germline gene is not matched at one end of the junction; a read error may be the cause. The CDR3 DNA is TGTGCTAGCAGTCCGGACACCGGGGAGCTGTTTTTT. Protein: CASSPDTGELFF. The rearrangement uses TRBV7-7 and TRBJ2-2; no clear D gene. The germline V gene encodes CDR1 SSHAT and CDR2 FNYEAQ (reference sequence). CDR3 length: 12 residues.

The J gene is TRBJ1-2, the V gene TRBV7-9; TRBD1 is a possible D gene (5 bases). The germline CDR1 and CDR2 sequences are SEHNR and FQNEAQ (reference sequence). The CDR3 length is 14 residues. Trimming took 5 bases from V and 3 from J, leaving 13 bases between them. This CDR3 is CASSPTGTDYGYTF. The CDR3 coding sequence is TGTGCCAGCAGCCCAACCGGGACGGACTATGGCTACACCTTC.

The rearrangement links TRBV19 to TRBJ2-1; 8 bases line up with TRBD2. Unmatched junction bases numbered 3, after V lost 3 bases and J lost 2 bases. The length of the CDR3 is 15 residues. Germline-derived CDR1 and CDR2 are LNHDA and SQIVND (reference sequence). CDR3 amino acids: CASSILAGTYNEQFF. DNA for the CDR3: TGTGCCAGTAGTATCTTAGCGGGAACCTACAATGAGCAGTTCTTC. Combining the CDR3 with reference TRBV19 and TRBJ2-1 gives the whole variable domain DGGITQSPKYLFRKEGQNVTLSCEQNLNHDAMYWYRQDPGQGLRLIYYSQIVNDFQKGDIAEGYSVSREKKESFPLTVTSAQKNPTAFYLCASSILAGTYNEQFFGPGTRLTVL.

The chain carries TRBV21-1 and TRBJ2-7; TRBD1, as called in the table, went unchecked against the DNA. TRBV21-1 is tagged as a pseudogene. The CDR3 has 16 amino acids. CDR3 bases: TGTGCCAGCAGCAAAAGACAGGTTGGGGAATCCTACGAGCAGTACTTC. Translated, it gives CASSKRQVGESYEQYF.

This chain connects TRBV9 to TRBJ1-2; D perhaps matches TRBD1 (5 bases). Germline loops: CDR1 SGDLS, CDR2 YYNGEE. The CDR3 runs to 15 residues. V was cut by 1 base and J by 5 bases, with 15 bases left in between. CDR3 loop: CASSVRSGDLYGYTF. CDR3 DNA sequence: TGTGCCAGCAGCGTAAGGTCGGGGGATCTTTATGGCTACACCTTC.

The rearrangement joins TRBV7-3 to TRBJ2-7, with D hard to call. CDR3 length equals 13 residues. Per the germline V gene, CDR1 is SGHTA and CDR2 is FQGTGA. The V end was cut by 2 bases, the J end by 7 bases, with 12 bases between. CDR3 nucleotides: TGTGCCAGCAGCTTAGAGTGGAGCGAAGAGCAGTACTTC. Translation gives CASSLEWSEEQYF.

The V gene is TRBV2, the J gene TRBJ2-1; weak D call: TRBD2 (5 bases). The V end was cut by 7 bases, the J end by 4 bases, with 14 bases between. Per the germline V gene, CDR1 is SNHLY and CDR2 is FYNNEI. The CDR3 consists of 14 residues. The CDR3 region has the DNA TGTGCCAGCAATTTAGCGCACTCTTACAATGAGCAGTTCTTC. Protein sequence: CASNLAHSYNEQFF. Looking up the rest from reference TRBV2 and TRBJ2-1 gives the full variable domain: EPEVTQTPSHQVTQMGQEVILRCVPISNHLYFYWYRQILGQKVEFLVSFYNNEISEKSEIFDDQFSVERPDGSNFTLKIRSTKLEDSAMYFCASNLAHSYNEQFFGPGTRLTVL.

DNA for the CDR3: TGTGCCAGCAGCAAAGGACCGTCCCCTGAGCAGTTCTTC. It translates to CASSKGPSPEQFF. The chain combines TRBV7-9 with TRBJ2-1; D gene uncertain. This CDR3 contains 13 residues. V lost 5 bases and J 9 bases, leaving 14 bases between the germline ends. The germline CDR1 and CDR2 sequences are SEHNR and FQNEAQ (reference sequence).

The chain joins TRBV4-3 to TRBJ1-1; D perhaps matches TRBD1 (5 bases). Germline lookup yields CDR1 LGHNA and CDR2 YSLEER. Trimming removed 3 bases from V and 1 base from J, with 12 bases in between. CDR3 length equals 15 residues. Here the CDR3 DNA reads TGCGCCAGCAGCCAGTCCCGGGACGGGAACACTGAAGCTTTCTTT. As protein: CASSQSRDGNTEAFF.

The V gene is TRBV9, the J gene TRBJ2-1; 10 bases are shared with TRBD2. V shed 4 bases, J shed 5 bases, and the junction held 9 bases outside the gene matches. This CDR3 is 16 amino acids long. Germline loops: CDR1 SGDLS, CDR2 YYNGEE. Written as DNA, the CDR3 is TGTGCCAGCAGCCCCAAACCTAGCGGGAGCAACAATGAGCAGTTCTTC. Protein product: CASSPKPSGSNNEQFF.

J is TRBJ2-1 and V is TRBV19; no firm D call. The V gene's germline CDR1 is LNHDA and CDR2 SQIVND (reference sequence). The CDR3 totals 13 residues. Trimming cost V 5 bases and J 5 bases, with 10 bases left between them. The CDR3 region is CASSAGAHNEQFF. CDR3 nucleotides: TGTGCCAGTAGTGCCGGAGCTCACAATGAGCAGTTCTTC.

The chain uses TRBV4-1 and TRBJ2-1, with D hard to call. V was pared by 6 bases and J by 13 bases, with 7 bases between. The germline CDR1 and CDR2 sequences are MGHRA and YSYEKL. This CDR3 is 9 amino acids long. CDR3 amino acids: CASRAPQFF. The CDR3 region has the DNA TGCGCCAGCAGGGCCCCCCAGTTCTTC.

The chain carries TRBV19 and TRBJ2-2; weak D call: TRBD1 (7 bases). This CDR3 spans 15 amino acids. The V gene's germline CDR1 is LNHDA and CDR2 SQIVND (reference sequence). The ends were cut back, 0 bases at V and 5 bases at J, with 10 bases in the middle. The CDR3 loop is CASSIDQGGTGELFF. The CDR3 DNA sequence: TGTGCCAGTAGTATAGATCAGGGGGGAACCGGGGAGCTGTTTTTT. Full variable domain (remainder filled in from reference TRBV19 and TRBJ2-2): DGGITQSPKYLFRKEGQNVTLSCEQNLNHDAMYWYRQDPGQGLRLIYYSQIVNDFQKGDIAEGYSVSREKKESFPLTVTSAQKNPTAFYLCASSIDQGGTGELFFGEGSRLTVL.

The genes are TRBV6-1 and TRBJ2-7; D ambiguous. The germline V and J ends were trimmed by 8 bases and 8 bases, with 19 bases remaining between them. Germline V CDR1 and CDR2: MNHNS, SASEGT. CDR3 size: 13 residues. Here the CDR3 reads CASPEDNNRKQYF. The CDR3 DNA reads TGTGCCAGCCCCGAAGATAACAACCGAAAGCAGTACTTC.

The CDR3 loop reads CASSESGQAPYEQYF. The CDR3 nucleotides read TGTGCCAGCAGCGAGTCTGGGCAGGCCCCCTACGAGCAGTACTTC. The rearrangement links TRBV27 to TRBJ2-7, with unresolved D. The V gene's germline CDR1 is MNHEY and CDR2 SMNVEV (reference sequence). The CDR3 contains 15 residues. V was clipped by 6 bases and J by 2 bases, with 17 bases between them.